This TCR beta chain was obtained from a study of human T cells and chemical hapten exposure. Looking at the study overall: Across the whole study, which lasted about 6 months, patients were given diphenylcyclopropenone on the scalp once a week. DPC 0.01% went on the upper back by patch test, with reading at 6 days.

TCRdb independently ran MiXCR on the RACE reads; one entry per CDR3 protein. The sample has some 74,000 distinct CDR3 sequences, around 13% seen once. The time point here: pre-sensitization, week 0. The treatment here: therapeutic diphenylcyclopropenone sensitization with weekly scalp DPC. This clonotype was recorded at least ten times. CDR1 SGHAT and CDR2 FQNNGV come from the germline V gene. The CDR3 runs to 14 residues. The V end lost 0 bases, the J end lost 5 bases, and 8 bases lay between the germline ends. The rearrangement uses TRBV11-2 and TRBJ1-5, with a possible D match to TRBD1 (6 bases). The TCR was taken from a woman aged 50 to 60 with alopecia areata. Some clones in this sample may be carry-over from other donors' samples. The source material was whole blood, sampled in connection with sensitization to the hapten diphenylcyclopropenone (DPC). This CDR3 is CASSLDRGDQPQHF. As DNA, the CDR3 is TGTGCCAGCAGCTTAGACAGGGGAGATCAGCCCCAGCATTTT.